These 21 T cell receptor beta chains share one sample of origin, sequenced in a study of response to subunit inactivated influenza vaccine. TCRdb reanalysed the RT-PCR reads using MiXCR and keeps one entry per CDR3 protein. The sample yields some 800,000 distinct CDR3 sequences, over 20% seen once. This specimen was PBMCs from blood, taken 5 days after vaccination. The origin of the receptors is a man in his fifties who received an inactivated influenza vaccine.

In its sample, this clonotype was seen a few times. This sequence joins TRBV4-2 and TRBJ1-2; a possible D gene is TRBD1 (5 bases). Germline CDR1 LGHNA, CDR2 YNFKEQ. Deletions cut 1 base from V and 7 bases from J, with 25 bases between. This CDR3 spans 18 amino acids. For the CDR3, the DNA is TGTGCCAGCAGCCAAGCAATGGTTCAGGGTGAACCCTATGGTGGCTACACCTTC. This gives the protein CASSQAMVQGEPYGGYTF.

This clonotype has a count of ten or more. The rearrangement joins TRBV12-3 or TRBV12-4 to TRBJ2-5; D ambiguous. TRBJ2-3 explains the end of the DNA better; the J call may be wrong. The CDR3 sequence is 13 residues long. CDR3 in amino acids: CASSWTDQETQYF. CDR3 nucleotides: TGTGCCAGCAGTTGGACGGACCAAGAGACGCAGTATTTT.

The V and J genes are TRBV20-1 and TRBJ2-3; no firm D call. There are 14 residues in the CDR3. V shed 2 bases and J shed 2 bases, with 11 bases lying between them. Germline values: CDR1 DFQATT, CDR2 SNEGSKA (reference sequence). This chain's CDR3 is CSARNRPSTDTQYF. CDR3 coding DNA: TGCAGTGCTAGAAACAGACCATCCACAGATACGCAGTATTTT.

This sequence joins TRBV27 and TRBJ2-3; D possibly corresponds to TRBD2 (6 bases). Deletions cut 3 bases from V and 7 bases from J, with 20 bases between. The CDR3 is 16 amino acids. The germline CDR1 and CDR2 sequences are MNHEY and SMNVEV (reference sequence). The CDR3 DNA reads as TGTGCCAGCAGTTTTTGGGCGGGGTCGGTTACGTATACGCAGTATTTT. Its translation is CASSFWAGSVTYTQYF.

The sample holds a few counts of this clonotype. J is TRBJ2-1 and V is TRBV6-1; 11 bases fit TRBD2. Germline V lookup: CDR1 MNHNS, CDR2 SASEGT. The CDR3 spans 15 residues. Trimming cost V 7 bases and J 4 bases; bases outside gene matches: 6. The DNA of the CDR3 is TGTGCCAGCACCCAGACTAGCGGGGAATACAATGAGCAGTTCTTC. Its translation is CASTQTSGEYNEQFF.

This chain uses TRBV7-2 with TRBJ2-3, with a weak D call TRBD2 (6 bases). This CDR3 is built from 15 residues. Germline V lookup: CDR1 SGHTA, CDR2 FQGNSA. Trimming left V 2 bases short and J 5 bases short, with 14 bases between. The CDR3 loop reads CASSLPGLTGDTQYF. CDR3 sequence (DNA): TGTGCCAGCAGCTTACCGGGACTCACTGGAGATACGCAGTATTTT.

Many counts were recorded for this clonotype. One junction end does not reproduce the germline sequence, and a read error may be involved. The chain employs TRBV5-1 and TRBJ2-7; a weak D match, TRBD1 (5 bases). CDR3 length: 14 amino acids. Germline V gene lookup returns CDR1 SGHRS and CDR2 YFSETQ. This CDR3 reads CASSLARASYEQYF. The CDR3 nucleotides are TGTGCCAGCAGTTTAGCCAGGGCCTCCTACGAGCAGTACTTC. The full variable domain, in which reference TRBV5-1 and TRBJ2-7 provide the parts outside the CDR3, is KAGVTQTPRYLIKTRGQQVTLSCSPISGHRSVSWYQQTPGQGLQFLFEYFSETQRNKGNFPGRFSGRQFSNSRSEMNVSTLELGDSALYLCASSLARASYEQYFGPGTRLTVT.

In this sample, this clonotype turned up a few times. The CDR3 loop is CASLPLGGQGHTGELFF. The CDR3 DNA follows: TGTGCCAGCCTCCCTTTAGGCGGACAGGGGCACACCGGGGAGCTGTTTTTT. The chain is built from TRBV6-2 or TRBV6-3 and TRBJ2-2; 9 bases are a match to TRBD1. V shed 8 bases, J shed 3 bases, and the junction held 13 bases outside the gene matches. Germline V gene data show CDR1 as MNHEY and CDR2 as SVGEGT. This CDR3 has 17 residues.

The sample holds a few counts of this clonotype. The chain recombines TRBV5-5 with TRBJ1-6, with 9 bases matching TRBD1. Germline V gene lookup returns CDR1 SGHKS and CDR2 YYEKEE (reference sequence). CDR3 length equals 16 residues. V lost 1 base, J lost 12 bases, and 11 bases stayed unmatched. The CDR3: CASSLYLGTGREPLHF. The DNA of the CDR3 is TGTGCCAGCAGCTTGTATCTTGGGACAGGGAGAGAACCCCTCCACTTT.

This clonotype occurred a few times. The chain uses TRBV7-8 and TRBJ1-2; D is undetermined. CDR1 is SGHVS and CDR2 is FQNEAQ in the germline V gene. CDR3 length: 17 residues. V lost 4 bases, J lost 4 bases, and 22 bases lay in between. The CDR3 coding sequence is TGTGCCAGCAGCTCCCATTTGAGGACCGCCATTATCTATGGCTACACCTTC. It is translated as CASSSHLRTAIIYGYTF.

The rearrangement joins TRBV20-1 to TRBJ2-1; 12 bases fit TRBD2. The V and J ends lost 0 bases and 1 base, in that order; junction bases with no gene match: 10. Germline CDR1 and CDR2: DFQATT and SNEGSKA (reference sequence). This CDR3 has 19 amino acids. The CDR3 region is CSARDPSTSGSGSYNEQFF. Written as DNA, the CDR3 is TGCAGTGCTAGAGATCCCTCGACTAGCGGGAGTGGGTCCTACAATGAGCAGTTCTTC.

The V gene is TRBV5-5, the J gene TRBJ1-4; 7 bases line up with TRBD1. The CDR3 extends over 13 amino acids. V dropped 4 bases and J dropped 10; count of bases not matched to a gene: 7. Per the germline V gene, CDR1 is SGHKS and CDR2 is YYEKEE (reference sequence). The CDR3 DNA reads TGTGCCAGCAGCACACCGGGACAGAGAAAACTGTTTTTT. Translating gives CASSTPGQRKLFF.

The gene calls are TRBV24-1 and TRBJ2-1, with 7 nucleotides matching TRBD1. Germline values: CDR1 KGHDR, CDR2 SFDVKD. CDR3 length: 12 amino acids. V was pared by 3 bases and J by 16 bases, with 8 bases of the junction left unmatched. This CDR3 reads CATSDVRTGRFF. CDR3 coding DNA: TGTGCCACCAGTGATGTCAGGACAGGTCGCTTCTTC.

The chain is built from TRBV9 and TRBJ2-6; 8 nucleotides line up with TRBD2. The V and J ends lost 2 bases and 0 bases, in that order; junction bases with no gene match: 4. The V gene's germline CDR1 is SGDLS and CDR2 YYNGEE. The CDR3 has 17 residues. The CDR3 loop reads CASSVKRESSGANVLTF. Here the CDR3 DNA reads TGTGCCAGCAGCGTCAAGCGGGAGAGCTCTGGGGCCAACGTCCTGACTTTC.

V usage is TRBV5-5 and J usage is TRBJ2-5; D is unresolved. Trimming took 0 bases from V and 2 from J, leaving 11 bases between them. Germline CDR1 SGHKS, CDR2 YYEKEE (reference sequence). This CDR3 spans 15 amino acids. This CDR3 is CASSLDGRQQETQYF. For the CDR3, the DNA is TGTGCCAGCAGCTTGGATGGCAGGCAACAAGAGACCCAGTACTTC.

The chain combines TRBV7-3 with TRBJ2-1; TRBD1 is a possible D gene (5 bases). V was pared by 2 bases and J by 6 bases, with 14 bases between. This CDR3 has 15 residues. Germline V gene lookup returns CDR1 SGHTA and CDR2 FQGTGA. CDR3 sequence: CASSLAPGPLNEQFF. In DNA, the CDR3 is TGTGCCAGCAGCTTAGCCCCAGGGCCCCTCAATGAGCAGTTCTTC.

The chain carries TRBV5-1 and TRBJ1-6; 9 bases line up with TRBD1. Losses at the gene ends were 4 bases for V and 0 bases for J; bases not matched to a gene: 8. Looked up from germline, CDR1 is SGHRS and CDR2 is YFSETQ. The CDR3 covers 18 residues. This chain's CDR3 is CASSVTDRGYSYNSPLHF. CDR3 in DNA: TGCGCCAGCAGCGTCACGGACAGGGGTTACTCCTATAATTCACCCCTCCACTTT.

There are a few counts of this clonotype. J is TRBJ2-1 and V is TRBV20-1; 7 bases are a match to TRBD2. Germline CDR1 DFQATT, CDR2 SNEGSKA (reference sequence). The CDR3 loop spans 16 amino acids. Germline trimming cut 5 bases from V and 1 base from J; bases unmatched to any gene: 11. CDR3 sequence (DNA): TGCAGTGCTCGAACCCCACTAGCGACTTCCTACAATGAGCAGTTCTTC. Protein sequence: CSARTPLATSYNEQFF.

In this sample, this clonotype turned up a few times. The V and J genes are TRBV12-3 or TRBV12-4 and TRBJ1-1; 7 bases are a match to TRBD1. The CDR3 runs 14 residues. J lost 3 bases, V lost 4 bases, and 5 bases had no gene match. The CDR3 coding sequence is TGTGCCAGCAGTTCAGAAACAGGGGACACTGAAGCTTTCTTT. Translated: CASSSETGDTEAFF.

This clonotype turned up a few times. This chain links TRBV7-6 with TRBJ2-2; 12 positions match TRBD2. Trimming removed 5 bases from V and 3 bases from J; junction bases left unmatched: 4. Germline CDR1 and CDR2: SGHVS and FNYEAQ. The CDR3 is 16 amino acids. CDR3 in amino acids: CASSARLAGDTGELFF. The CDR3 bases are TGTGCCAGCAGCGCACGACTAGCGGGGGACACCGGGGAGCTGTTTTTT.

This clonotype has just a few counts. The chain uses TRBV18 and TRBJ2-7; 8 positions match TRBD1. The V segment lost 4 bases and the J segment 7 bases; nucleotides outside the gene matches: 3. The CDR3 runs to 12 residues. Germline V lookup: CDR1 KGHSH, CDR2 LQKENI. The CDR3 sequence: CASSHRDREQYF. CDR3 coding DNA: TGTGCCAGCTCACACCGGGACAGGGAGCAGTACTTC.